The source of this T cell receptor (beta chain) is a study of identical twins. It was template switching that added a universal primer site, and there were unique molecular identifiers on the cDNA. TCRdb reprocessed the 5' RACE reads with MiXCR, giving one entry per CDR3 protein. This table holds approximately 700,000 distinct CDR3 sequences, roughly 18% found once. This CDR3 has 16 residues. In germline, CDR1 is DFQATT, CDR2 SNEGSKA (reference sequence). V was trimmed by 1 base and J by 4 bases, leaving 17 bases between them. This sample was shared with a second study, whose subject was T cells expressing NK-cell markers. Per that study: Sorted CD3+CD56-NKG2C+, CD3+CD56+NKG2C+ and CD3+CD56+NKG2C- T cells supplied the TCR beta repertoires. Whether expanded NKG2C-expressing T cell clones recognize HCMV is unknown.

V usage is TRBV20-1 and J usage is TRBJ2-4; D unclear. The specimen sequenced was PBMCs. The TCR originated in a woman between 18 and 30 years old in good health. CDR3 region: CSARGNAKGDKNIQYF. The CDR3 DNA follows: TGCAGTGCTAGAGGAAACGCGAAGGGCGATAAAAACATTCAGTACTTC.